This TCR beta chain was found in a study of T-cell memory formation after mild COVID-19. TCRdb ran MiXCR on the 5' RACE reads and lists one entry per CDR3 protein. Here the sample spans approximately 570,000 distinct CDR3 sequences, about a sixth being singletons. The CDR3 has 17 residues. V lost 5 bases, J lost 5 bases, and 22 bases lay in between. The germline gives CDR1 SGHNT, CDR2 YYREEE (reference sequence). V and J are TRBV5-4 and TRBJ2-2; perhaps TRBD1 as D (5 bases). This TCR derives from an adult woman who had mild COVID-19 (a few samples of this study predate the infection). Cell type and time point are not known. Sequencing was done on a sample of PBMCs or a T cell subset sorted from them (not recorded which). This CDR3 is CASSMGSRALGTGELFF. The DNA for the CDR3 is TGTGCCAGCAGTATGGGATCCAGGGCCCTGGGGACCGGGGAGCTGTTTTTT.